Shown below are 16 T cell receptor beta chains from a single sample sequenced in a study of T cells in Graves' hyperthyroidism and ophthalmopathy. RNA transcripts yielded amplified TCR beta CDR3 regions. The HTBI primer set served for first-round RT-PCR of the TCR CDR3. TCRdb fed the multiplex PCR reads into MiXCR, producing one record per CDR3 protein. The sample yields about 600,000 distinct CDR3 sequences, more than 15% seen once. Sequenced input: blood. The receptor set was obtained from a middle-aged woman with Graves' ophthalmopathy.

The CDR3 nucleotides are TGTGCCAGCAGCTTAACCGGGCCGGAGGGCAATGAGCAGTTCTTC. This gives the protein CASSLTGPEGNEQFF. The gene calls are TRBV7-2 and TRBJ2-1; a weak D match, TRBD2 (6 bases). In germline, CDR1 is SGHTA, CDR2 FQGNSA. This CDR3 spans 15 amino acids. Trimming pared 2 bases from V and 6 bases from J, leaving 14 bases between.

The V and J genes are TRBV5-1 and TRBJ2-7, with TRBD1 matching over 8 bases. The CDR3 is 16 residues long. CDR1 SGHRS and CDR2 YFSETQ come from the germline V gene. The trim removed 0 bases at V and 2 bases at J, leaving 7 bases unmatched. For the CDR3, the DNA is TGCGCCAGCAGCTTGGCCCGGGACAGGTTGGCCTACGAGCAGTACTTC. Protein: CASSLARDRLAYEQYF.

This clonotype has more than one count but fewer than ten. The CDR3, as DNA: TGTGCCTGGACAGATAATTCACCCCTCCACTTT. Its protein product is CAWTDNSPLHF. The chain is built from TRBV30 and TRBJ1-6; D gene uncertain. CDR1 is GTSNPN, CDR2 SVGIG, per germline (reference sequence). V gave up 4 bases and J gave up 5 bases, with 3 bases separating them. The CDR3 consists of 11 residues.

In its sample, this clonotype was seen many times. The chain recombines TRBV20-1 with TRBJ1-1; tentative D call: TRBD1 (6 bases). This CDR3 region has 14 residues. CDR1 is DFQATT and CDR2 is SNEGSKA in the germline V gene (reference sequence). Trimming removed 3 bases from V and 4 bases from J, with 15 bases in between. The CDR3 region is CSASEGGGGTEAFF. The CDR3 coding sequence is TGCAGTGCTAGTGAAGGGGGAGGTGGCACTGAAGCTTTCTTT.

Of note for this clonotype: This may stem from a read error, because a much larger clone lies one nucleotide away. V gene TRBV30 combines with J gene TRBJ1-5; 7 bases fit TRBD1. Trimming removed 2 bases from V and 3 bases from J; junction bases left unmatched: 10. Germline CDR1 GTSNPN, CDR2 SVGIG (reference sequence). This CDR3 has 16 amino acids. The CDR3 region has the DNA TGTGCCTGGAGTAGGGGGCAAGGGGCCGACAATCAGCCCCAGCATTTT. This codes for CAWSRGQGADNQPQHF.

This chain uses TRBV6-5 with TRBJ2-5, with D unclear. The germline V and J ends were trimmed by 0 bases and 4 bases, with 15 bases remaining between them. The length of the CDR3 is 16 residues. Per the germline V gene, CDR1 is MNHEY and CDR2 is SVGAGI. CDR3 nucleotide sequence: TGTGCCAGCAGTTACTCGTATCTCATATCCTCAGAGACCCAGTACTTC. It specifies CASSYSYLISSETQYF.

This clonotype was detected ten times or more. This rearrangement joins TRBV3-1 to TRBJ2-7, with 8 positions matching TRBD1. J gave up 6 bases and V 3 bases, and 7 bases lay outside the gene matches. Germline lookup yields CDR1 LGHDT and CDR2 YNNKEL (reference sequence). The CDR3 totals 14 residues. CDR3 sequence (DNA): TGTGCCAGCAGCCAGGATTTAACAGGGGGCGAGCAGTACTTC. Its protein is CASSQDLTGGEQYF.

This clonotype was picked up many times. The chain is built from TRBV20-1 and TRBJ1-4, with a weak D call TRBD1 (6 bases). The CDR3 loop spans 14 amino acids. Germline values: CDR1 DFQATT, CDR2 SNEGSKA (reference sequence). Trimming stripped 5 bases from V and 7 bases from J, with 17 bases between. The CDR3 protein is CSAQQGRVGEKLFF. DNA for the CDR3: TGCAGTGCTCAACAGGGTCGGGTGGGTGAAAAACTGTTTTTT.

This clonotype was detected many times. The chain carries TRBV11-1 and TRBJ2-2; 7 bases fit TRBD2. The CDR3 runs 13 residues. Germline V gene sequence: CDR1 SGHAT, CDR2 FQDESV (reference sequence). V was pared by 8 bases and J by 7 bases, with 7 bases of the junction left unmatched. This CDR3 is CASRGSHFGELFF. CDR3 DNA sequence: TGTGCCAGCCGCGGGAGTCATTTCGGGGAGCTGTTTTTT.

This clonotype appeared a few times. The chain joins TRBV2 to TRBJ1-2, with D unresolved. CDR1 is SNHLY, CDR2 FYNNEI, per germline. Trimming removed 6 bases at V and 3 bases at J, with 20 bases between. The CDR3 is 16 residues long. Here the CDR3 reads CASSESRQARHYGYTF. The DNA for the CDR3 is TGTGCCAGCAGCGAATCCCGCCAGGCGAGGCACTATGGCTACACCTTC.

Ten or more counts support this clonotype. The chain links TRBV6-2 or TRBV6-3 to TRBJ2-6; 7 bases are a match to TRBD1. V shed 6 bases, J shed 2 bases, and the junction held 13 bases outside the gene matches. CDR3 length: 18 residues. Germline CDR1 is MNHEY and CDR2 is SVGEGT. The CDR3 sequence is CASRRPGGSPAGANVLTF. CDR3 coding DNA: TGTGCCAGCAGAAGACCAGGGGGTTCCCCGGCTGGGGCCAACGTCCTGACTTTC.

This clonotype was picked up a small number of times. V gene TRBV4-1 combines with J gene TRBJ2-3; 12 nucleotides match TRBD1. The germline gives CDR1 MGHRA, CDR2 YSYEKL. With V trimmed by 3 bases and J by 5 bases, 3 bases remained unmatched. The CDR3 has 15 residues. The CDR3 DNA is TGCGCCAGCAGCCAGGGGACAGGGGGCATAGATACGCAGTATTTT. Amino acids: CASSQGTGGIDTQYF.

This clonotype was detected only a few times. The V and J genes are TRBV10-3 and TRBJ2-7; D tentatively fits TRBD1 or TRBD2 (6 bases each). V shed 4 bases and J shed 5 bases, with 9 bases lying between them. The CDR3 consists of 12 residues. Germline CDR1 ENHRY, CDR2 SYGVKD. CDR3 DNA: TGTGCCATCAGTGGGGGGGCCCACGAGCAGTACTTC. This translates into CAISGGAHEQYF.

This clonotype occurred many times. The genes are TRBV20-1 and TRBJ2-5; a possible D gene is TRBD2 (6 bases). Germline loops: CDR1 DFQATT, CDR2 SNEGSKA (reference sequence). This CDR3 region has 14 residues. The ends were cut back, 1 base at V and 1 base at J, with 10 bases in the middle. The CDR3 loop is CSARGDGGQETQYF. The DNA of the CDR3 is TGCAGTGCTAGAGGAGACGGGGGCCAAGAGACCCAGTACTTC.

The CDR3 coding sequence is TGCAGTGCTAGAGCCCAGTACGGGACTAGCGGGAGGAGGGGGCAGTACTTC. It codes for CSARAQYGTSGRRGQYF. The chain carries TRBV20-1 and TRBJ2-7; 15 nucleotides line up with TRBD2. V was clipped by 1 base and J by 9 bases; unmatched bases: 13. The CDR3 is made up of 17 amino acids. Germline values: CDR1 DFQATT, CDR2 SNEGSKA (reference sequence).

With respect to this clonotype: One base away lies a much larger clone, so this may be a sequencing read error. V is TRBV2 and J is TRBJ2-1; 10 bases match TRBD2. CDR1 is SNHLY and CDR2 is FYNNEI in the germline V gene. CDR3 size: 13 residues. DNA of the CDR3: TGTGCCAGCGGTGATCTAGCGGGAGTTGAGCAGTTCTTC. This gives the protein CASGDLAGVEQFF. The full variable domain, with the rest looked up from reference TRBV2 and TRBJ2-1, is EPEVTQTPSHQVTQMGQEVILRCVPISNHLYFYWYRQILGQKVEFLVSFYNNEISEKSEIFDDQFSVERPDGSNFTLKIRSTKLEDSAMYFCASGDLAGVEQFFGPGTRLTVL.